These 13 T cell receptor beta chains originate from one sample sequenced in a study of T cell responses to AZD1222 COVID-19 vaccine. Here immunoSEQ multiplex PCR was the method, and the copy in TCRdb shows in-frame clones only, minus some. The sample records 90,000 to 150,000 clones, about nine tenths being singletons. Sequencing used peripheral blood, obtained on day 0 of AZD1222 vaccination. The receptor set was obtained from an adult in good health.

A word on this clone: One end of the junction does not line up with germline, which may come from a read error. The rearrangement links TRBV4-1 to TRBJ2-5; TRBD2 aligns across 9 bases. This CDR3 has 14 amino acids. Germline V gene data show CDR1 as MGHRA and CDR2 as YSYEKL. In DNA form, the CDR3 reads TGCGCCAGCAGCCAGATTATAGCGGGAGAGACCCAATACTTC. Translated: CASSQIIAGETQYF.

The chain joins TRBV19 to TRBJ1-6; D unresolved. Germline CDR1 and CDR2: LNHDA and SQIVND (reference sequence). The CDR3 totals 14 residues. Trimming cost V 3 bases and J 7 bases, with 10 bases left between them. DNA for the CDR3: TGTGCCAGTAGTATCCGGGTTGGCAATTCACCCCTCCACTTT. Encoded protein: CASSIRVGNSPLHF.

The chain is built from TRBV3-1 (or the pseudogene TRBV3-2) and TRBJ2-5; 7 positions agree with TRBD2. CDR3 length equals 14 residues. The germline V gene encodes CDR1 LGHDT and CDR2 YNNKEL (reference sequence). V was pared by 4 bases and J by 5 bases, with 7 bases of the junction left unmatched. CDR3 protein: CASSPGRGSETQYF. CDR3 in DNA: TGTGCCAGCAGCCCCGGGCGGGGGAGCGAGACCCAGTACTTC.

The gene calls are TRBV30 and TRBJ2-3, with 11 bases fitting TRBD2. With 3 bases clipped from V and 8 bases from J, the junction kept 16 bases outside the gene matches. CDR1 is GTSNPN, CDR2 SVGIG, per germline (reference sequence). This CDR3 contains 17 residues. CDR3 amino acids: CAWSAQGTSGLRGTQYF. The CDR3, as DNA: TGTGCCTGGAGCGCGCAAGGGACTAGCGGATTGCGTGGTACGCAGTATTTT. The full variable domain, in which reference TRBV30 and TRBJ2-3 provide the parts outside the CDR3, is SQTIHQWPATLVQPVGSPLSLECTVEGTSNPNLYWYRQAAGRGLQLLFYSVGIGQISSEVPQNLSASRPQDRQFILSSKKLLLSDSGFYLCAWSAQGTSGLRGTQYFGPGTRLTVL.

The chain joins TRBV19 to TRBJ2-6, with D tentatively TRBD1 (6 bases). The CDR3 has 15 amino acids. V lost 5 bases and J lost 0, with 8 bases in between. The germline V gene encodes CDR1 LNHDA and CDR2 SQIVND (reference sequence). CDR3 coding DNA: TGTGCCAGTAGTGGACAGAACTCTGGGGCCAACGTCCTGACTTTC. It translates to CASSGQNSGANVLTF.

The gene calls are TRBV5-1 and TRBJ2-3, with 9 bases that match TRBD2. Germline V CDR1 and CDR2: SGHRS, YFSETQ. The trim removed 4 bases at V and 2 bases at J, leaving 5 bases unmatched. The CDR3 is 15 amino acids. The CDR3 sequence is CASSQLAGDTDTQYF. The CDR3 bases are TGCGCCAGCAGCCAATTAGCGGGGGACACAGATACGCAGTATTTT.

V usage is TRBV27 and J usage is TRBJ2-7; 7 nucleotides match TRBD1. CDR3 size: 15 residues. The germline V gene encodes CDR1 MNHEY and CDR2 SMNVEV (reference sequence). V trimming: 7 bases; J trimming: 0 bases; junction bases outside the gene matches: 9. The CDR3 reads CASKTDRAGSYEQYF. The CDR3 coding sequence is TGTGCCAGCAAGACCGACAGGGCAGGCTCCTACGAGCAGTACTTC.

The rearrangement uses TRBV7-8 and TRBJ2-1; 12 bases line up with TRBD1. The germline V gene encodes CDR1 SGHVS and CDR2 FQNEAQ. Trimming removed 5 bases from V and 7 bases from J; junction bases left unmatched: 12. The CDR3 has 17 residues. CDR3: CASSRSPGQGAKNEQFF. The CDR3 coding sequence is TGTGCCAGCAGCCGCTCCCCGGGACAGGGGGCAAAAAATGAGCAGTTCTTC. The variable domain in full, completed from reference TRBV7-8 and TRBJ2-1, reads GAGVSQSPRYKVAKRGQDVALRCDPISGHVSLFWYQQALGQGPEFLTYFQNEAQLDKSGLPSDRFFAERPEGSVSTLKIQRTQQEDSAVYLCASSRSPGQGAKNEQFFGPGTRLTVL.

This chain connects TRBV7-2 to TRBJ1-5; no firm D call. In germline, CDR1 is SGHTA, CDR2 FQGNSA. V lost 1 base and J lost 2, with 9 bases in between. This CDR3 has 15 residues. The CDR3 sequence: CASSLEYLGNQPQHF. The CDR3, as DNA: TGTGCCAGCAGCTTAGAATACTTGGGCAATCAGCCCCAGCATTTT.

This chain uses TRBV14 with TRBJ2-7; D remains unclear. Trimming removed 6 bases at V and 3 bases at J, with 12 bases between. The CDR3 totals 13 residues. Per germline, CDR1 SGHDN and CDR2 FVKESK. The chain's CDR3 is CASSLRAFYEQYF. The CDR3 DNA sequence: TGTGCCAGCAGTCTTAGGGCGTTCTACGAGCAGTACTTC.

The chain links TRBV6-6 to TRBJ1-5; no reliable D call. V was trimmed by 6 bases and J by 4 bases, leaving 7 bases between them. CDR3 length: 12 amino acids. Germline assignment: CDR1 MNHNY and CDR2 SVGAGI (reference sequence). As DNA, the CDR3 is TGTGCCAGCAGGACCTCTAATCAGCCCCAGCATTTT. Translating gives CASRTSNQPQHF.

For the CDR3, the DNA is TGCGCCAGCAGTGAGTTGAAAATATCTAGGGGAGAAACCCAAGAGACCCAGTACTTC. It is translated as CASSELKISRGETQETQYF. The V and J genes are TRBV10-1 and TRBJ2-5; the D call may be TRBD1 or TRBD2 (5 bases each). Germline CDR1 is WNHNN and CDR2 is SYGVQD (reference sequence). V was shortened by 1 base and J by 1 base, with 22 bases between the two germline ends. The CDR3 consists of 19 residues.

The chain links TRBV7-9 to TRBJ2-4, with a tentative D call TRBD2 (5 bases). With 4 bases removed from V and 7 bases from J, the gap between germline ends came to 14 bases. This CDR3 region has 14 residues. Germline loops: CDR1 SEHNR, CDR2 FQNEAQ (reference sequence). CDR3 residues: CASSSPGFRNIQYF. The CDR3 DNA reads as TGTGCCAGCAGCTCCCCGGGGTTTAGGAACATTCAGTACTTC.